The 2 T cell receptor beta chains in this list originate from one sample, sequenced in a study of cytomegalovirus exposure and HLA in healthy donors. Assay used: immunoSEQ multiplex PCR; TCRdb lists only in-frame clones, some missing. This table holds 89,000 or so clones, approximately 93% found once. The specimen was PBMCs. These TCRs come from a woman aged 25-40 years in good health and CMV-seropositive.

The chain links TRBV2 to TRBJ1-2; 8 positions match TRBD1. CDR3 size: 12 residues. The trim removed 7 bases at V and 8 bases at J, leaving 6 bases unmatched. Germline CDR1 SNHLY, CDR2 FYNNEI. CDR3 amino acids: CASTLTGDGYTF. CDR3 sequence (DNA): TGTGCCAGCACCCTGACAGGGGACGGCTACACCTTC.

V and J are TRBV19 and TRBJ2-3; 7 bases map to TRBD2. With 7 bases clipped from V and 9 bases from J, the junction kept 19 bases outside the gene matches. CDR1 is LNHDA and CDR2 is SQIVND in the germline V gene (reference sequence). This CDR3 has 16 amino acids. The CDR3 loop is CASIARGVEAGPTQYF. The CDR3 nucleotides read TGTGCCAGTATCGCGAGGGGCGTGGAAGCGGGACCGACGCAGTATTTT.